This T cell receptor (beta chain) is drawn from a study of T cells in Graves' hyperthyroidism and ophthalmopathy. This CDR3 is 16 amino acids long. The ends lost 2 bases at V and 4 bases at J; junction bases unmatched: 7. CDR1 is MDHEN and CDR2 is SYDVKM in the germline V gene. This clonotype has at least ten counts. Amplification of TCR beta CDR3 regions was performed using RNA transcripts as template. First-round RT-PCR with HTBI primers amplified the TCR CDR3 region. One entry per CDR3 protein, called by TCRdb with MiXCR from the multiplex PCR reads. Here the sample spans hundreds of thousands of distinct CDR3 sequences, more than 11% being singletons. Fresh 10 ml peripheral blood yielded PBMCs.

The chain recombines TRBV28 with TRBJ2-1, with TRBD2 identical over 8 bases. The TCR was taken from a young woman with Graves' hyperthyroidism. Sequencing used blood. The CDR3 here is CASSLRHSGVYNEQFF. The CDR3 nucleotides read TGTGCCAGCAGTTTACGACATAGCGGGGTTTACAATGAGCAGTTCTTC.